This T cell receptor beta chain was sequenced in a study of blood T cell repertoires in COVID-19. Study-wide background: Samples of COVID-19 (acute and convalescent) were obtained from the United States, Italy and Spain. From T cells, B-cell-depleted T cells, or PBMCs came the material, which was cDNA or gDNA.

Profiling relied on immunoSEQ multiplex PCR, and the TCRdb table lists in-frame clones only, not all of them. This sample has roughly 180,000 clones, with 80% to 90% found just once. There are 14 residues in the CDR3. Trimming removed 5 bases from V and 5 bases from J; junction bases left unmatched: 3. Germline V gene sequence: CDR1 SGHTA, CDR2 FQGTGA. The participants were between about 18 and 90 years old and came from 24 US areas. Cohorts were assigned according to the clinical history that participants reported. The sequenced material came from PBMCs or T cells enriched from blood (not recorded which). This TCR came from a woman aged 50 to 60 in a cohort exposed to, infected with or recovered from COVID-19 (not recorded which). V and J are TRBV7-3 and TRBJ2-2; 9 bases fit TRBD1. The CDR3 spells CASSEQGATGELFF. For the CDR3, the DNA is TGTGCCAGCAGCGAACAGGGGGCGACCGGGGAGCTGTTTTTT.